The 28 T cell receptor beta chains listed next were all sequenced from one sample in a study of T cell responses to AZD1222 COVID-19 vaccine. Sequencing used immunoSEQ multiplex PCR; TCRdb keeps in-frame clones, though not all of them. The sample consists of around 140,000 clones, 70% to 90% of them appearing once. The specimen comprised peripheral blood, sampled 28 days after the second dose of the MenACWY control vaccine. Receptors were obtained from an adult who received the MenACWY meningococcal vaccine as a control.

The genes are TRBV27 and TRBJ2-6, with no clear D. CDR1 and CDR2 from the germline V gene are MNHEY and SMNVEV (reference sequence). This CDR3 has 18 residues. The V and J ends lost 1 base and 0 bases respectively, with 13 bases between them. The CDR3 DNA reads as TGTGCCAGCAGTTTATTCGCACACGATAGCTCTGGGGCCAACGTCCTGACTTTC. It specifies CASSLFAHDSSGANVLTF.

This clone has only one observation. For the CDR3, the DNA is TGTGCCAGCAGTTACTCGAGTCAGGCGGGGGACACTGAAGCTTTCTTT. Residues: CASSYSSQAGDTEAFF. The chain links TRBV6-5 to TRBJ1-1; tentative D call: TRBD1 (5 bases). The germline V and J ends were trimmed by 0 bases and 3 bases, with 14 bases remaining between them. The CDR3 loop spans 16 amino acids. CDR1 is MNHEY and CDR2 is SVGAGI in the germline V gene.

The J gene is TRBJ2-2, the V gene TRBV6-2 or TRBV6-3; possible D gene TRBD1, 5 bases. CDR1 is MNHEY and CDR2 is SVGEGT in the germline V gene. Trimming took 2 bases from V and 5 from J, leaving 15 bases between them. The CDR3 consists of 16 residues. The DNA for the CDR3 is TGTGCCAGCAGTTACCTTGGACAAATGGGGACCGGGGAGCTGTTTTTT. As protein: CASSYLGQMGTGELFF.

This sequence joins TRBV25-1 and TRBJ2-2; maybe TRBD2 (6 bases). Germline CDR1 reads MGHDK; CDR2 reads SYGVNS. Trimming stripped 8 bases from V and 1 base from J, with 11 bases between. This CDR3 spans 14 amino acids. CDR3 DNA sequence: TGTGCCAGCGAGGTGGGGGGGAACACCGGGGAGCTGTTTTTT. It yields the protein CASEVGGNTGELFF.

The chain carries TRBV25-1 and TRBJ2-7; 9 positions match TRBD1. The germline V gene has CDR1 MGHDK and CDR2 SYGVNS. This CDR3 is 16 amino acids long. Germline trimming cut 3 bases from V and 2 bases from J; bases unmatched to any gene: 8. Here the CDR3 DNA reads TGTGCCAGCAGTGACAGGACAGGGGCACTACCCTACGAGCAGTACTTC. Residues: CASSDRTGALPYEQYF.

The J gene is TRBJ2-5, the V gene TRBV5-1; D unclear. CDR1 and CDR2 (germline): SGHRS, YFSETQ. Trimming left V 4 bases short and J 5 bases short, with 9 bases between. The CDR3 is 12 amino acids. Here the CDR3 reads CASSRQEETQYF. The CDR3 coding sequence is TGCGCCAGCAGCCGTCAGGAGGAGACCCAGTACTTC.

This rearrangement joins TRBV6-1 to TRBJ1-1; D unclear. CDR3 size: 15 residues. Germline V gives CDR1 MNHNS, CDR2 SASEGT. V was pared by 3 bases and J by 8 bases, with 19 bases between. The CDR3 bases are TGTGCCAGCAGTGATAATAGGGTCACGAACCCAGAAGCTTTCTTT. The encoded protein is CASSDNRVTNPEAFF.

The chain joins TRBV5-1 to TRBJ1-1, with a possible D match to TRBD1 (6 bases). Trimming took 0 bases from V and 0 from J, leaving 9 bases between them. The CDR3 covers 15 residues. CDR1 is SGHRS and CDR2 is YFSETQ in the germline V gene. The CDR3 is CASSLGDRLNTEAFF. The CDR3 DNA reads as TGCGCCAGCAGCTTGGGCGACAGGCTGAACACTGAAGCTTTCTTT.

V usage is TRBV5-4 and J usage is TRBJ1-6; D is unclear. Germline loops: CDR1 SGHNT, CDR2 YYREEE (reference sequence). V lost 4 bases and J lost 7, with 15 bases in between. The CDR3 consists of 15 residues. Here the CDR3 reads CASSPQGPANSPLHF. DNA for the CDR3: TGTGCCAGCAGCCCGCAAGGGCCAGCCAATTCACCCCTCCACTTT.

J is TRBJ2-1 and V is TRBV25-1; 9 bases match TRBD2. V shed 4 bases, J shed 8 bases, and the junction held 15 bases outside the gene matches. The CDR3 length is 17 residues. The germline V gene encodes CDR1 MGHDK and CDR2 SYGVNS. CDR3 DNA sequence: TGTGCCAGCAGTGGCCCCCAGGGCGGGAGGGCCATATATGAGCAGTTCTTC. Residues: CASSGPQGGRAIYEQFF.

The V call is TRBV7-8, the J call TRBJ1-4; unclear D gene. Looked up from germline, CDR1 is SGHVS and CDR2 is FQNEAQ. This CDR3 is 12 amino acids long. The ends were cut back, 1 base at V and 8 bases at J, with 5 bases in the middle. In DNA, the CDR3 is TGTGCCAGCAGCTTAGAGGTGGAAAAACTGTTTTTT. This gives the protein CASSLEVEKLFF.

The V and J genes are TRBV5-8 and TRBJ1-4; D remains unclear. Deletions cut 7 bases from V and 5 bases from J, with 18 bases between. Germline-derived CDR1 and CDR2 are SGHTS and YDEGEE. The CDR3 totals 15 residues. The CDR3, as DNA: TGTGCCAGCGTCTACAAGAGATGGGCAAATGAAAAACTGTTTTTT. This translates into CASVYKRWANEKLFF. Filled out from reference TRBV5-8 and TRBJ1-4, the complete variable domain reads EAGVTQSPTHLIKTRGQQATLRCSPISGHTSVYWYQQALGLGLQFLLWYDEGEERNRGNFPPRFSGRQFPNYSSELNVNALELEDSALYLCASVYKRWANEKLFFGSGTQLSVL.

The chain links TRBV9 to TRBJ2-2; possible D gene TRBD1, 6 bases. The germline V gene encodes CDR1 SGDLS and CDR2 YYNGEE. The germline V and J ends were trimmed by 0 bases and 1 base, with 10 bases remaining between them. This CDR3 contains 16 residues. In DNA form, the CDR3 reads TGTGCCAGCAGCGTAGTGAGGGACATGAACACCGGGGAGCTGTTTTTT. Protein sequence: CASSVVRDMNTGELFF.

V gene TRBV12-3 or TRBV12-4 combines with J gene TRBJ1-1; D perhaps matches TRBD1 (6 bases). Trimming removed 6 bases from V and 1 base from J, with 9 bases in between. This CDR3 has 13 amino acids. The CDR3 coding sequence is TGTGCCAGCAGCACACAGGGGAACACTGAAGCTTTCTTT. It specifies CASSTQGNTEAFF.

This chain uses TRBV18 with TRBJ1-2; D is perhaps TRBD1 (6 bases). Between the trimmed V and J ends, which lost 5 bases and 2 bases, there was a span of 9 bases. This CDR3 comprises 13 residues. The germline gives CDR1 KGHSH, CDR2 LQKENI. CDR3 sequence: CASSGQRNYGYTF. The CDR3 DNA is TGTGCCAGCTCAGGACAGCGAAACTATGGCTACACCTTC.

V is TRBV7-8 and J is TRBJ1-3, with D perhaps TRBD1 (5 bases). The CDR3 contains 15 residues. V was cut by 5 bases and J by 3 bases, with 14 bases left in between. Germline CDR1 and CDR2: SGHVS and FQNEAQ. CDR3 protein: CASSGRDRGGNTIYF. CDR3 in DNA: TGTGCCAGCAGCGGCCGGGACCGAGGTGGAAACACCATATATTTT.

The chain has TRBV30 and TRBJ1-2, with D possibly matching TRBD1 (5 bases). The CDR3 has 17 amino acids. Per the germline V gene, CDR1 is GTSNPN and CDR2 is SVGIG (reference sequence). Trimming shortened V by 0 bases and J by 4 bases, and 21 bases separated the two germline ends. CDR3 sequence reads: CAWSVTGTHFLIYGYTF. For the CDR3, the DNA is TGTGCCTGGAGTGTAACGGGGACCCACTTTTTAATCTATGGCTACACCTTC.

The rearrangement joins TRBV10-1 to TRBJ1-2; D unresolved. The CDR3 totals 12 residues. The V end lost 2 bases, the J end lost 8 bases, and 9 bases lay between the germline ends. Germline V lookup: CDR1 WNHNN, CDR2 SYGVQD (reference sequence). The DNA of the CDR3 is TGCGCCAGCAGTGAGACACAGAACGGCTACACCTTC. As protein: CASSETQNGYTF.

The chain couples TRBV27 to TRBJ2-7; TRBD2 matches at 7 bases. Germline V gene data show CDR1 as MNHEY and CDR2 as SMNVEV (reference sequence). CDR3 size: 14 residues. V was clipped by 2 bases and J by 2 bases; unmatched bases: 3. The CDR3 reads CASSLLAGAYEQYF. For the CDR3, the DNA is TGTGCCAGCAGTTTACTCGCGGGAGCCTACGAGCAGTACTTC.

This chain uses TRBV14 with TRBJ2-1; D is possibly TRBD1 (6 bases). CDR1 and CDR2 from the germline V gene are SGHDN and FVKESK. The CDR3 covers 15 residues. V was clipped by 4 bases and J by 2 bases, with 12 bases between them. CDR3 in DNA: TGTGCCAGCAGCCGGGGGCTTAGCGCCTACAATGAGCAGTTCTTC. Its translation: CASSRGLSAYNEQFF.

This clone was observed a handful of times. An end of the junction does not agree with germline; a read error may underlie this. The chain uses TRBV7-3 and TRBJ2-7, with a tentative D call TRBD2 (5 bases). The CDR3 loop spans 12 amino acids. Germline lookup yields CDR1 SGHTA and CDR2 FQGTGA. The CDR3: CASSITREEQYF. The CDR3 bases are TGTGCCAGCAGCATAACTAGAGAAGAGCAGTACTTC. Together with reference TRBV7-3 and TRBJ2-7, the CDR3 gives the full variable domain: GAGVSQTPSNKVTEKGKYVELRCDPISGHTALYWYRQSLGQGPEFLIYFQGTGAADDSGLPNDRFFAVRPEGSVSTLKIQRTERGDSAVYLCASSITREEQYFGPGTRLTVT.

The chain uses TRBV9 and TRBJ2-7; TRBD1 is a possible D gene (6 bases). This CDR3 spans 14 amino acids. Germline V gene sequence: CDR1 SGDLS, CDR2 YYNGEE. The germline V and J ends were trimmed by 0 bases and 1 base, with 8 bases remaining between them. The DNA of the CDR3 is TGTGCCAGCAGCGTAGAAGACAGGTCCTACGAGCAGTACTTC. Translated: CASSVEDRSYEQYF.

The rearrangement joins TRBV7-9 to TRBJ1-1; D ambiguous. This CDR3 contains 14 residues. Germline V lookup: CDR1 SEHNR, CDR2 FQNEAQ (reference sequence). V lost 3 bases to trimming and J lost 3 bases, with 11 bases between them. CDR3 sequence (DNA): TGTGCCAGCAGCTTTGGACCAAAGGACACTGAAGCTTTCTTT. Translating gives CASSFGPKDTEAFF.

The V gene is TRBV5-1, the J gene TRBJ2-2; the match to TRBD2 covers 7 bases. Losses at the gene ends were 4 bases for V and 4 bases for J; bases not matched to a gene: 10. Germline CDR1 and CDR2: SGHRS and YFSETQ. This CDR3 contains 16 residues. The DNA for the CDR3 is TGCGCCAGCAGCCGGGGGGAGGGAGTCGTCACCGGGGAGCTGTTTTTT. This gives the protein CASSRGEGVVTGELFF.

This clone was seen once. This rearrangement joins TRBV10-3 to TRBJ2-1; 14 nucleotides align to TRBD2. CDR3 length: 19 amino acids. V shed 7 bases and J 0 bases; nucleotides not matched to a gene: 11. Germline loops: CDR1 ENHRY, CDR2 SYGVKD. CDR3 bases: TGTGCCATCACCTCGGGACTAGCGGGAGCTTTCAGCTCCTACAATGAGCAGTTCTTC. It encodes CAITSGLAGAFSSYNEQFF.

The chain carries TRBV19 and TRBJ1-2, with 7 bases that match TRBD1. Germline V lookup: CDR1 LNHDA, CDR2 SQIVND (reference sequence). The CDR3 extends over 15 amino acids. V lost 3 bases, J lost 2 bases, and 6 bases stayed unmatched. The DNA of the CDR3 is TGTGCCAGTAGTATTTTTGGCAGGGGGAACTATGGCTACACCTTC. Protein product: CASSIFGRGNYGYTF.

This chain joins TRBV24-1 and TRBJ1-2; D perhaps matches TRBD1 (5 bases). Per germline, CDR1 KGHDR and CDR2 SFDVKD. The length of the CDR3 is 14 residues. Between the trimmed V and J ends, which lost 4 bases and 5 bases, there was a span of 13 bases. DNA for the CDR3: TGTGCCACCAGTGACCCGGGACGTTTTTATGGCTACACCTTC. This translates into CATSDPGRFYGYTF.

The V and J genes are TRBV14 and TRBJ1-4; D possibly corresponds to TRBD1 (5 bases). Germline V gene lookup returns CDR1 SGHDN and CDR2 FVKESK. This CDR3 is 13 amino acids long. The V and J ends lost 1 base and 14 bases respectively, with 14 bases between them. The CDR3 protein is CASSQGKGAWLFF. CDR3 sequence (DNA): TGTGCCAGCAGCCAAGGAAAAGGGGCATGGCTGTTTTTT.